These 9 T cell receptor beta chains came from one sample sequenced in a study of blood T cell repertoires in COVID-19. Sequenced by immunoSEQ multiplex PCR; TCRdb stores in-frame clones only, minus some. The sample carries fewer than 250,000 clones, 70% to 90% recorded once. Input material: peripheral blood. These receptors all come from a woman aged 60-75 years with active or convalescent COVID-19.

Only a few counts were recorded for this clone. The chain has TRBV30 and TRBJ1-3, with D uncertain. CDR3 length equals 14 residues. Germline V gene lookup returns CDR1 GTSNPN and CDR2 SVGIG (reference sequence). Trimming cost V 8 bases and J 2 bases, with 16 bases left between them. The CDR3 DNA reads as TGTGCCCGCTCGAGCCTCCGGGCTGGAAACACCATATATTTT. Residues: CARSSLRAGNTIYF. Supplemented by reference TRBV30 and TRBJ1-3, the full variable domain reads SQTIHQWPATLVQPVGSPLSLECTVEGTSNPNLYWYRQAAGRGLQLLFYSVGIGQISSEVPQNLSASRPQDRQFILSSKKLLLSDSGFYLCARSSLRAGNTIYFGEGSWLTVV.

This rearrangement joins TRBV28 to TRBJ1-6, with a tentative D call TRBD1 (5 bases). The V gene's germline CDR1 is MDHEN and CDR2 SYDVKM. The CDR3 is 18 amino acids. With 4 bases removed from V and 0 bases from J, the gap between germline ends came to 16 bases. CDR3 region: CASSSTPLGGSYNSPLHF. CDR3 sequence (DNA): TGTGCCAGCAGTTCTACGCCGTTGGGGGGCTCCTATAATTCACCCCTCCACTTT.

This chain uses TRBV6-2 or TRBV6-3 with TRBJ2-3; TRBD2 matches 11 bases. Germline CDR1 is MNHEY and CDR2 is SVGEGT. Unmatched junction bases numbered 9, after V lost 4 bases and J lost 6 bases. CDR3 size: 16 residues. Written as DNA, the CDR3 is TGTGCCAGCAGTTCCCTTAGCGGGAGGGGTGAGGATACGCAGTATTTT. The encoded protein is CASSSLSGRGEDTQYF.

This chain connects TRBV5-1 to TRBJ2-7, with TRBD1 identical over 10 bases. The J segment lost 3 bases and the V segment lost 0 bases, leaving 3 bases of the junction unmatched. This CDR3 region has 15 residues. From germline, CDR1 is SGHRS and CDR2 YFSETQ. CDR3 loop: CASSLDGTGDYEQYF. CDR3 in DNA: TGCGCCAGCAGCTTGGACGGGACAGGGGACTACGAGCAGTACTTC.

This clone was seen just once. The chain carries TRBV6-5 and TRBJ1-5; a possible D gene is TRBD1 (5 bases). V was shortened by 6 bases and J by 0 bases, with 12 bases between the two germline ends. Germline V lookup: CDR1 MNHEY, CDR2 SVGAGI. This CDR3 region has 15 residues. The DNA of the CDR3 is TGTGCCAGCAGCCCCTGGACACATAGCAATCAGCCCCAGCATTTT. Its protein product is CASSPWTHSNQPQHF.

The gene calls are TRBV5-6 and TRBJ2-5, with 8 positions matching TRBD2. The V and J ends lost 0 bases and 5 bases, in that order; junction bases with no gene match: 6. The CDR3 runs 15 residues. Germline values: CDR1 SGHDT, CDR2 YYEEEE. CDR3 sequence (DNA): TGTGCCAGCAGCTTGGCAAGCGGGGGCGGGGAGACCCAGTACTTC. It is translated as CASSLASGGGETQYF.

The V gene is TRBV4-1, the J gene TRBJ2-7; TRBD2 matches at 10 bases. The junction had 8 bases not matched to a gene; V was cut back by 1 base and J by 2 bases. Germline loops: CDR1 MGHRA, CDR2 YSYEKL. CDR3 size: 17 residues. For the CDR3, the DNA is TGCGCCAGCAGCCAAGCCCCTAGCGGGAGTCCCGCCTACGAGCAGTACTTC. As protein: CASSQAPSGSPAYEQYF.

The chain uses TRBV7-2 and TRBJ1-5, with D hard to call. This CDR3 region has 13 residues. Trimming pared 6 bases from V and 5 bases from J, leaving 11 bases between. Germline CDR1 SGHTA, CDR2 FQGNSA. The CDR3 is CASSPQVYQPQHF. CDR3 in DNA: TGTGCCAGCAGTCCTCAGGTTTATCAGCCCCAGCATTTT.

The chain couples TRBV5-6 to TRBJ1-5; 8 bases fit TRBD1. J lost 7 bases, V lost 4 bases, and 4 bases had no gene match. Germline V lookup: CDR1 SGHDT, CDR2 YYEEEE. CDR3 length: 13 amino acids. CDR3 region: CASSRTGMQPQHF. The CDR3 DNA reads TGTGCCAGCAGCCGGACAGGGATGCAGCCCCAGCATTTT.